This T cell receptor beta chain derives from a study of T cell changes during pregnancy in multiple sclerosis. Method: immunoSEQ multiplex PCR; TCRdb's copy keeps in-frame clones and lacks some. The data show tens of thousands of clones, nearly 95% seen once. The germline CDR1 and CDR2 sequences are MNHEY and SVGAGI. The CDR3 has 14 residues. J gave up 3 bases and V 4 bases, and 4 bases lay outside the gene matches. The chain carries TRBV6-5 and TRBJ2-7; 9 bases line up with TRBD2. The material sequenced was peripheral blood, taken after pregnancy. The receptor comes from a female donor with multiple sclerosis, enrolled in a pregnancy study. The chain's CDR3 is CASSFSSGIYEQYF. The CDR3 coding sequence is TGTGCCAGCAGTTTCTCTAGCGGGATCTACGAGCAGTACTTC.